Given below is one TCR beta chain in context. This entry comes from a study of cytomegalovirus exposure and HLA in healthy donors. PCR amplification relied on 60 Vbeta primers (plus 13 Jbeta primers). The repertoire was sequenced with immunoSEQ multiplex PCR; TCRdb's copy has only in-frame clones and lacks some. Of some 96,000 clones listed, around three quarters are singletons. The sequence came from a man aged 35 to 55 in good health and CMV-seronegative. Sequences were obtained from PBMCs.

CDR3: CASSLRTGLGHQPQHF. Here the CDR3 DNA reads TGTGCCAGCAGCTTACGGACAGGGCTCGGGCATCAGCCCCAGCATTTT. The gene calls are TRBV7-8 and TRBJ1-5; 8 nucleotides agree with TRBD1. Germline assignment: CDR1 SGHVS and CDR2 FQNEAQ. This CDR3 contains 16 residues. Trimming took 2 bases from V and 5 from J; bases not matched to a gene: 8.